This T cell receptor (beta chain) was sequenced for a study of blood T cell repertoires in COVID-19 (dated by TCRdb to the early 2020s). For the study in its entirety: Samples from collaborators originated in the United States, Italy and Spain and spanned both the acute and convalescent phases of COVID-19. The material from the prospective study consisted of cDNA or gDNA derived from T cells, B-cell-depleted T cells, or PBMCs. Deeply sampled blood TCRbeta repertoires from subjects exposed to, actively infected with, or recovered from COVID-19 were included in the dataset. The repertoires were made available in a free public database intended to serve as a resource for research on the immune response to SARS-CoV-2. Samples were obtained from the ongoing ImmuneRACE study (first 160 participants) and from some 1,300 subjects provided by 6 global collaborators. The sample metadata nearly always contained a de-identified subject ID, COVID-19 status, age in years and sex. HLA class I and class II types, where available, came from metadata supplied by the sample provider rather than from assay-based typing.

TCRbeta CDR3 regions were amplified from genomic DNA by means of the immunoSEQ Assay, a bias-controlled multiplex PCR. Processing in the source paper ran as follows. The number of nucleated cells in each sample was estimated from the amplification of reference gene primers within the assay. Sequence reads were collapsed and filtered to measure the absolute abundance of every unique TCRbeta CDR3 rearrangement. For each sample, productive Simpson clonality was calculated by taking the square root of Simpson's diversity index across productive rearrangements. The immuneACCESS repertoire file appears here via TCRdb, limited to in-frame rearrangements. These files lack a portion of the clones; in checked studies, under half of the deficit traces to unresolved V genes, and the cause of the others is not known. The V and J calls and clone size are taken from that table; D and trimming were inferred from the DNA. Within this sample are about 35,000 clones, with approximately 89% of them counted one time only. The ten largest clones take up 44% of the sample.

Each collaborating institution followed its own protocols to collect whole blood in K2EDTA tubes. For TCRbeta analysis, collaborators shipped samples as frozen whole blood, isolated PBMCs, or DNA extracted from either of those sample types. In the case of this clone: Its antigen remains undetermined. The sample holds no much larger clone one base away, and base qualities are not on file.

V drops 0 bases and J drops 3 bases, leaving 7 bases in between. The CDR3 spans 14 residues, from the cysteine through the phenylalanine. Only the CDR3 DNA is retained, 42 bases long and in frame from the first base. From a lookup of the germline V gene, CDR1 and CDR2 are SGHDT and YYEEEE. Points the paper makes about the study in general: Clinical and demographic metadata were provided uncurated, with the amount varying by source and participant.

The receptor chain draws on TRBV5-6 and TRBJ2-1; the D gene remains uncertain. The sequencing sample was made of peripheral blood. This clonotype was sampled from a man aged 60-69 years with active or convalescent COVID-19. The nucleotide sequence is given as TGTGCCAGCAGCTTGGGGCAGTTCTACAATGAGCAGTTCTTC. This yields the protein CASSLGQFYNEQFF.